The 31 T cell receptor beta chains in this list originate from one sample, sequenced in a study of OX40 agonist ivuxolimab in advanced cancers. Profiling relied on immunoSEQ multiplex PCR, and the TCRdb table lists in-frame clones only, not all of them. The sample includes roughly 100,000 clones, about 93% of them seen just once. Specimen: CD4+ or CD8+ T cells sorted from blood, collected in a trial of the OX40 agonist ivuxolimab. The receptors shown here come from an adult with an advanced solid tumor such as melanoma, head and neck, liver or kidney cancer.

J is TRBJ2-7 and V is TRBV7-8, with TRBD2 as a possible D gene (6 bases). Looked up from germline, CDR1 is SGHVS and CDR2 is FQNEAQ. The ends were cut back, 7 bases at V and 2 bases at J, with 15 bases in the middle. The CDR3 is 14 amino acids. CDR3 nucleotides: TGTGCCAGCATCCCCGAGTCGGGAGCCTACGAGCAGTACTTC. This codes for CASIPESGAYEQYF.

The rearrangement links TRBV27 to TRBJ2-7, with TRBD1 as a possible D gene (6 bases). Germline lookup yields CDR1 MNHEY and CDR2 SMNVEV (reference sequence). V lost 2 bases, J lost 6 bases, and 11 bases lay in between. The CDR3 totals 13 residues. CDR3 bases: TGTGCCAGCAGTTTACAGGGGCTGGGCGAGCAGTACTTC. This translates into CASSLQGLGEQYF.

The chain couples TRBV19 to TRBJ2-4; 10 bases are shared with TRBD1. Germline trimming cut 5 bases from V and 0 bases from J; bases unmatched to any gene: 10. The germline CDR1 and CDR2 sequences are LNHDA and SQIVND (reference sequence). The CDR3 is made up of 18 amino acids. The CDR3 DNA reads TGTGCCAGTAGTCCAAACGCCGGGACAGGGGTAGCCAAAAACATTCAGTACTTC. Amino acid sequence: CASSPNAGTGVAKNIQYF.

The chain joins TRBV29-1 to TRBJ1-1; D not certain. Germline values: CDR1 SQVTM, CDR2 ANQGSEA. The CDR3 contains 12 residues. V gave up 5 bases and J gave up 8 bases, with 15 bases separating them. This chain's CDR3 is CSVSDGRLEAFF. The DNA for the CDR3 is TGCAGCGTTTCGGATGGCAGGTTGGAAGCTTTCTTT.

This chain links TRBV2 with TRBJ2-7, with TRBD2 identical over 7 bases. Germline values: CDR1 SNHLY, CDR2 FYNNEI. Unmatched junction bases numbered 2, after V lost 0 bases and J lost 0 bases. This CDR3 contains 15 residues. CDR3 region: CASSEAGGSSYEQYF. The DNA for the CDR3 is TGTGCCAGCAGTGAAGCGGGGGGGTCCTCCTACGAGCAGTACTTC.

The chain joins TRBV25-1 to TRBJ2-1; TRBD2 agrees at 7 bases. From germline, CDR1 is MGHDK and CDR2 SYGVNS. The CDR3 runs to 14 residues. The V segment lost 10 bases and the J segment 1 base; nucleotides outside the gene matches: 7. The CDR3 here is CATSREGSYNEQFF. DNA for the CDR3: TGTGCCACCTCGAGGGAGGGATCCTACAATGAGCAGTTCTTC.

The chain employs TRBV6-5 and TRBJ2-7, with 7 bases that match TRBD1. CDR3 length: 14 residues. V was pared by 7 bases and J by 7 bases, with 13 bases of the junction left unmatched. In germline, CDR1 is MNHEY, CDR2 SVGAGI. DNA of the CDR3: TGTGCCAGCAAGAACAGGGGCGCCCTCGGGGAGCAGTACTTC. It codes for CASKNRGALGEQYF.

This chain uses TRBV6-5 with TRBJ2-3; 10 bases match TRBD2. Germline-derived CDR1 and CDR2 are MNHEY and SVGAGI. V lost 0 bases and J lost 14; bases outside the gene matches: 11. The CDR3 sequence is 15 residues long. The CDR3 loop reads CASSYSPTSGTLRYF. CDR3 nucleotide sequence: TGTGCCAGCAGTTACTCGCCTACTAGCGGGACCCTGCGGTATTTT.

The chain has TRBV5-1 and TRBJ2-7; the match to TRBD2 covers 14 bases. V lost 5 bases, J lost 6 bases, and 4 bases stayed unmatched. The V gene's germline CDR1 is SGHRS and CDR2 YFSETQ. The length of the CDR3 is 14 residues. CDR3 in DNA: TGCGCCAGCAGTCCGGGACTAGCGGGAGTCGAGCAGTACTTC. Translation: CASSPGLAGVEQYF.

The V call is TRBV29-1, the J call TRBJ2-1, with TRBD2 matching 13 bases. Germline V lookup: CDR1 SQVTM, CDR2 ANQGSEA. With 6 bases clipped from V and 9 bases from J, the junction kept 5 bases outside the gene matches. The CDR3 contains 13 residues. CDR3 nucleotide sequence: TGCAGCGTCAGGACTAGCGGGAGAAGTGAGCAGTTCTTC. As protein: CSVRTSGRSEQFF.

The genes are TRBV6-1 and TRBJ1-2; D perhaps matches TRBD1 (6 bases). Trimming cost V 6 bases and J 0 bases, with 14 bases left between them. The CDR3 covers 15 residues. Germline CDR1 is MNHNS and CDR2 is SASEGT. CDR3 amino acids: CASRSGASANYGYTF. The CDR3 bases are TGTGCCAGCAGATCAGGGGCTTCAGCTAACTATGGCTACACCTTC.

V gene TRBV6-6 combines with J gene TRBJ1-3; TRBD1 agrees at 10 bases. This CDR3 has 15 residues. V was clipped by 6 bases and J by 3 bases; unmatched bases: 5. Germline CDR1 is MNHNY and CDR2 is SVGAGI (reference sequence). CDR3 nucleotides: TGTGCCAGCAGGGGGGGGACAGGGGATGGAAACACCATATATTTT. Its protein is CASRGGTGDGNTIYF.

The chain combines TRBV4-3 with TRBJ2-1; a possible D gene is TRBD2 (6 bases). The germline gives CDR1 LGHNA, CDR2 YSLEER. This CDR3 is 14 amino acids long. V was shortened by 0 bases and J by 7 bases, with 10 bases between the two germline ends. The CDR3 DNA reads TGCGCCAGCAGCCAAGATACTAGCCGGAATGAGCAGTTCTTC. As protein: CASSQDTSRNEQFF.

CDR3 sequence (DNA): TGCGCCAGCAGCCAATTACTCGGAGGAAGCCAGTCCGAGTCAGATACGCAGTATTTT. Translating it yields CASSQLLGGSQSESDTQYF. This chain links TRBV4-1 with TRBJ2-3, with D tentatively TRBD2 (5 bases). Deletions cut 2 bases from V and 4 bases from J, with 25 bases between. This CDR3 contains 19 residues. Germline-derived CDR1 and CDR2 are MGHRA and YSYEKL.

The V gene is TRBV19, the J gene TRBJ1-3; tentative D call: TRBD1 (6 bases). Germline CDR1 LNHDA, CDR2 SQIVND (reference sequence). V shed 1 base and J shed 0 bases, with 10 bases lying between them. The CDR3 is 16 amino acids. The CDR3, as DNA: TGTGCCAGTAGTATAGGGACAGCCAACTCTGGAAACACCATATATTTT. Protein product: CASSIGTANSGNTIYF.

The chain employs TRBV29-1 and TRBJ1-6, with 7 bases matching TRBD1. With V trimmed by 3 bases and J by 0 bases, 8 bases remained unmatched. The CDR3 is made up of 17 amino acids. Germline V gene lookup returns CDR1 SQVTM and CDR2 ANQGSEA. This chain's CDR3 is CSVETRGKSSYNSPLHF. In DNA, the CDR3 is TGCAGCGTTGAGACCAGGGGGAAGAGCTCCTATAATTCACCCCTCCACTTT.

The gene calls are TRBV5-1 and TRBJ2-4, with 8 nucleotides matching TRBD2. After removal of 2 bases from V and 8 bases from J, the junction contained 9 bases not matched to a gene. The germline V gene encodes CDR1 SGHRS and CDR2 YFSETQ. This CDR3 contains 15 residues. The CDR3 region is CASSLGLAGGDIQYF. The CDR3 nucleotides are TGCGCCAGCAGCTTAGGTCTTGCGGGGGGTGACATTCAGTACTTC.

The chain employs TRBV11-3 and TRBJ2-2; 9 nucleotides align to TRBD2. V lost 6 bases and J lost 5; bases outside the gene matches: 10. This CDR3 has 16 residues. The germline V gene encodes CDR1 SGHNT and CDR2 YENEEA. The CDR3 DNA sequence: TGTGCCAGCAGTCAACTCTCTGCGGGAGGGACCGGGGAGCTGTTTTTT. Translating gives CASSQLSAGGTGELFF.

The chain uses TRBV11-3 and TRBJ2-3; D ambiguous. Germline-derived CDR1 and CDR2 are SGHNT and YENEEA. The CDR3 covers 15 residues. The V end lost 3 bases, the J end lost 0 bases, and 10 bases lay between the germline ends. This CDR3 is CASSFARRSTDTQYF. CDR3 sequence (DNA): TGTGCCAGCAGCTTCGCACGGAGAAGCACAGATACGCAGTATTTT.

This rearrangement joins TRBV2 to TRBJ1-3; no reliable D call. Germline loops: CDR1 SNHLY, CDR2 FYNNEI. This CDR3 has 12 residues. Trimming took 6 bases from V and 4 from J, leaving 7 bases between them. CDR3 sequence reads: CASRIGGNTIYF. The CDR3 nucleotides are TGTGCCAGCAGAATTGGCGGAAACACCATATATTTT.

V usage is TRBV20-1 and J usage is TRBJ2-5; D gene ambiguous. Germline assignment: CDR1 DFQATT and CDR2 SNEGSKA (reference sequence). This CDR3 is built from 10 residues. The V end lost 4 bases, the J end lost 5 bases, and 5 bases lay between the germline ends. Here the CDR3 DNA reads TGCAGTGCTACCTGGGAGACCCAGTACTTC. Protein sequence: CSATWETQYF.

The CDR3 sequence is CATSGKDRAEAFF. CDR3 bases: TGTGCCACCAGCGGGAAGGACAGGGCCGAAGCTTTCTTT. This chain connects TRBV15 to TRBJ1-1, with 8 bases that match TRBD1. The CDR3 consists of 13 residues. The germline gives CDR1 LNHNV, CDR2 YYDKDF (reference sequence). V lost 5 bases to trimming and J lost 8 bases; unmatched junction nucleotides: 7.

The chain employs TRBV28 and TRBJ1-2; D perhaps matches TRBD1 (5 bases). CDR3 length equals 13 residues. The germline V gene has CDR1 MDHEN and CDR2 SYDVKM. V gave up 8 bases and J gave up 2 bases, with 12 bases separating them. CDR3 DNA: TGTGCCAGCTCCGGGACCCCAAACTATGGCTACACCTTC. It translates to CASSGTPNYGYTF.

The chain recombines TRBV13 with TRBJ2-2; the match to TRBD1 covers 10 bases. CDR3 length: 15 amino acids. J was trimmed by 5 bases and V by 4 bases; bases with no gene match: 4. Germline V gives CDR1 PRHDT, CDR2 FYEKMQ (reference sequence). The CDR3 nucleotides are TGTGCCAGCAGCTCGGGACAGGGGATAACCGGGGAGCTGTTTTTT. Protein sequence: CASSSGQGITGELFF.

This clone was recorded a few times. V gene TRBV6-1 combines with J gene TRBJ2-5; 8 bases align to TRBD1. The CDR3 is 15 residues long. Trimming at V came to 4 bases and at J to 4 bases, leaving 8 bases not matched to a gene. The germline V gene encodes CDR1 MNHNS and CDR2 SASEGT. The CDR3 sequence is CASSVSQGVGETQYF. The CDR3 region has the DNA TGTGCCAGCAGTGTATCACAGGGGGTAGGAGAGACCCAGTACTTC.

About this clone itself: At one end, the junction sequence differs from germline, possibly due to a read error. The rearrangement joins TRBV11-2 to TRBJ2-2; 10 bases fit TRBD2. Per germline, CDR1 SGHAT and CDR2 FQNNGV. This CDR3 comprises 13 residues. The chain's CDR3 is CASSPDGTSDQKF. The CDR3 DNA sequence: TGTGCCAGCAGCCCAGACGGGACTAGCGACCAGAAATTT.

This chain links TRBV5-1 with TRBJ2-2; 11 bases line up with TRBD1. Germline V gene lookup returns CDR1 SGHRS and CDR2 YFSETQ. This CDR3 spans 17 amino acids. The V and J ends lost 2 bases and 4 bases, in that order; junction bases with no gene match: 7. The CDR3 spells CASSLRGTGGPTGELFF. The CDR3 DNA reads as TGCGCCAGCAGCTTACGGGGGACAGGGGGACCCACCGGGGAGCTGTTTTTT.

V usage is TRBV6-5 and J usage is TRBJ2-6; no definite D call. The CDR3 runs 15 residues. From germline, CDR1 is MNHEY and CDR2 SVGAGI. Trimming took 6 bases from V and 2 from J, leaving 11 bases between them. CDR3 bases: TGTGCCAGCAGGCCGGCCTGGGCTGGGGCCAACGTCCTGACTTTC. It encodes CASRPAWAGANVLTF.

V and J are TRBV29-1 and TRBJ1-2; tentative D call: TRBD1 (6 bases). CDR1 SQVTM and CDR2 ANQGSEA come from the germline V gene. V lost 3 bases, J lost 8 bases, and 13 bases lay in between. This CDR3 is built from 12 residues. The CDR3 DNA reads TGCAGCGTTGAGCCCAGAAGGGGGGGCTACACCTTC. Its protein is CSVEPRRGGYTF.

This chain joins TRBV4-3 and TRBJ2-1, with no clear D. There are 15 residues in the CDR3. Trimming shortened V by 0 bases and J by 8 bases, and 14 bases separated the two germline ends. Germline V gives CDR1 LGHNA, CDR2 YSLEER. CDR3: CASSQEGQLVDEQFF. CDR3 DNA: TGCGCCAGCAGCCAAGAAGGCCAGCTCGTAGATGAGCAGTTCTTC.

The chain is built from TRBV2 and TRBJ1-5; D uncertain. V dropped 2 bases and J dropped 5 bases, with 7 bases sitting between them. CDR3 length equals 13 residues. CDR1 and CDR2 from the germline V gene are SNHLY and FYNNEI. The CDR3 DNA reads TGTGCCAGCAGTGAAATTTCCTATCAGCCCCAGCATTTT. As protein: CASSEISYQPQHF.